The clone carrying this T cell receptor (beta chain) has at least ten counts. These data belong to a study of identical twins. In TCRdb, the 5' RACE reads were re-called with MiXCR into one record per CDR3 protein. The table records a few hundred thousand distinct CDR3 sequences, around a sixth of them present only once. The sequenced material came from naive T cells sorted from blood. The sequence was obtained from a middle-aged man in good health.

CDR3 region: CASSLGRGRQYF. Here the CDR3 DNA reads TGTGCCAGCAGCTTAGGGCGTGGTCGGCAGTACTTC. J is TRBJ2-7 and V is TRBV11-2, with D uncertain. The CDR3 length is 12 residues. In germline, CDR1 is SGHAT, CDR2 FQNNGV. Trimming cost V 1 base and J 9 bases, with 10 bases left between them.